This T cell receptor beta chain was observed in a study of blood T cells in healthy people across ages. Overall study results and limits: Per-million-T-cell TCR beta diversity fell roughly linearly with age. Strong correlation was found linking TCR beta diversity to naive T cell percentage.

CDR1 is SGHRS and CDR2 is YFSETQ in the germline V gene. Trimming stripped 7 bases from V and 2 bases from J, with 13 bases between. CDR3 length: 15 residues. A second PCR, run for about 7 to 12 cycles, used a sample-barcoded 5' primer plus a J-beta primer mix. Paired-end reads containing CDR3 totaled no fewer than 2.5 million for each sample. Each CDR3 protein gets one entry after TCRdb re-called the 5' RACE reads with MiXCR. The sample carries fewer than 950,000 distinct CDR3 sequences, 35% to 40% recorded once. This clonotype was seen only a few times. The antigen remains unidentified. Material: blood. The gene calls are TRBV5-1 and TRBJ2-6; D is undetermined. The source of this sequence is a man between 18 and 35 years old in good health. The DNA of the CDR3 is TGCGCCAGCCATGTGGGCGGTCCTGGGGCCAACGTCCTGACTTTC. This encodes CASHVGGPGANVLTF.